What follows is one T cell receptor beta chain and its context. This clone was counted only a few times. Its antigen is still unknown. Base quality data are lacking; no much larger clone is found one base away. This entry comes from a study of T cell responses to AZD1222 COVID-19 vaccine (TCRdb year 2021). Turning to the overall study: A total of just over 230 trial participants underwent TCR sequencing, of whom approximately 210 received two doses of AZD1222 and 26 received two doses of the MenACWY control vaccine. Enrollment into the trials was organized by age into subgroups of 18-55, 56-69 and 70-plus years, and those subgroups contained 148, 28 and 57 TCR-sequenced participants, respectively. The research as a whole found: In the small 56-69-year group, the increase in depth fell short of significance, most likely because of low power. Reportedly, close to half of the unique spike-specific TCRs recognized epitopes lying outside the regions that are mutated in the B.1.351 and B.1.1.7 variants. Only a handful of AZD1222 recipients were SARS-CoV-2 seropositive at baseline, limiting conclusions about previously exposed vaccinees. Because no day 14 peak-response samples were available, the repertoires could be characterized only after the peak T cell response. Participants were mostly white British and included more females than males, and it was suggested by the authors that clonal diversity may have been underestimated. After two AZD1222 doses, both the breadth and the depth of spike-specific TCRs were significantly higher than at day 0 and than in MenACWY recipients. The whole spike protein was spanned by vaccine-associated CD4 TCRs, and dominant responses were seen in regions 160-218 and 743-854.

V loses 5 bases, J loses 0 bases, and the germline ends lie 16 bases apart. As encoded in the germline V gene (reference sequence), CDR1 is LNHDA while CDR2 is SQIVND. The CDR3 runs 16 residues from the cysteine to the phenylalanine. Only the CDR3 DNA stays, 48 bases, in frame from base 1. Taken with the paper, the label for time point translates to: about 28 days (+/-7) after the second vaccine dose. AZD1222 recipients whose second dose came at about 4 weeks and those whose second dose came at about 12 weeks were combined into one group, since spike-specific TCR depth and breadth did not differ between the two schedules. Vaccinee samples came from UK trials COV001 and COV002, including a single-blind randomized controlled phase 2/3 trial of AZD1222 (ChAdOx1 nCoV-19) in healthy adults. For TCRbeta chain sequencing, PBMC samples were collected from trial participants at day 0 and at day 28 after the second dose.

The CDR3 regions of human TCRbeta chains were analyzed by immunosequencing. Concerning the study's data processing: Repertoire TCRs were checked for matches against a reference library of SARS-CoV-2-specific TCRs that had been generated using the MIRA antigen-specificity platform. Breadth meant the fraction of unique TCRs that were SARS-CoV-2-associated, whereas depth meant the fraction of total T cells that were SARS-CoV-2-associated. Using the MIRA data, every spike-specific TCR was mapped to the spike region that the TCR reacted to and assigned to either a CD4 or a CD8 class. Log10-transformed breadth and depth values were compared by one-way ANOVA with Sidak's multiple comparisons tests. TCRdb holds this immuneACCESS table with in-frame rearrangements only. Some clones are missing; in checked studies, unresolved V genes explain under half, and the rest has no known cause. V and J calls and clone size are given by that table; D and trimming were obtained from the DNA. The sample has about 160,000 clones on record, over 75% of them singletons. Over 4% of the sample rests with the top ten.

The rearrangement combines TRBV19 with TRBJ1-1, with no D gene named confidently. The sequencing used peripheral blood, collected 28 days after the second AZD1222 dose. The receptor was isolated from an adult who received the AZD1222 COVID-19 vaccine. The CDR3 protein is CASSSERTVLNTEAFF. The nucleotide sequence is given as TGTGCCAGTAGTTCGGAACGGACTGTCCTGAACACTGAAGCTTTCTTT.